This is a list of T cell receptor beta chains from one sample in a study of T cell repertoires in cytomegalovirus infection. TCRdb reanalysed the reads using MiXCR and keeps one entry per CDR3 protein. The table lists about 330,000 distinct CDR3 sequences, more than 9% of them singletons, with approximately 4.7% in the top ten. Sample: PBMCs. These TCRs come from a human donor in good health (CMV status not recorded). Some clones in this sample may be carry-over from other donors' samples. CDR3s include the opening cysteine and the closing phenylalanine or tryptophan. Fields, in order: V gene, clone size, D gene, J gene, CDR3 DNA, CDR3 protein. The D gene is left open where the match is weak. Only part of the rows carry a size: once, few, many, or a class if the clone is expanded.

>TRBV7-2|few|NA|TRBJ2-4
TGTGCCAGCAGCCTAGGGTGGGCCAAAAACATTCAGTACTTC
CASSLGWAKNIQYF
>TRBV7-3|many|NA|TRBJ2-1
TGTGCCAGCAGCTTAACTTCTGGTACCTACAATGAGCAGTTCTTC
CASSLTSGTYNEQFF
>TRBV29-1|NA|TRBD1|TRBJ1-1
TGCAGCGTCGGGGACAGGTTGAACACTGAAGCTTTCTTT
CSVGDRLNTEAFF
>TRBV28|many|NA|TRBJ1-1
TGTGCCATCAGGGGAAGTGGGCCTGAAGCTTTCTTT
CAIRGSGPEAFF
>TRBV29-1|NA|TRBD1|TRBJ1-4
TGCAGCGTTCGTGACAGGGATCTGTTTTTT
CSVRDRDLFF
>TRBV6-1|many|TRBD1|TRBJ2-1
TGTGCCAGCAGTGGCCCCCCGGACAGGGGGAGTGAGCAGTTCTTC
CASSGPPDRGSEQFF
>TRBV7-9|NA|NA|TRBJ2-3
TGTGCCAGCAAAAGGGGCCAGTTCACAGATACGCAGTATTTT
CASKRGQFTDTQYF
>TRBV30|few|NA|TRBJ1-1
TGTGCCTGGAGTTTCCGAGGGAACGCTTTCTTT
CAWSFRGNAFF
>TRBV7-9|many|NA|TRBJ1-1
TGTGCCAGCAGCCTCAGACAGACCCAGAACACTGAAGCTTTCTTT
CASSLRQTQNTEAFF
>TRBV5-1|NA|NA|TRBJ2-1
TGCGCCAGCAGCTTGGATCGGTCCTACAATGAGCAGTTCTTC
CASSLDRSYNEQFF
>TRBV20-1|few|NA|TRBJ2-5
TGCAGTGTCACACCCGACTTGCGAGAGACCCAGTACTTC
CSVTPDLRETQYF
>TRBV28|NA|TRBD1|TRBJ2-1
TGTGCCAGCACAGGGGGCGGACCCCGCTCCTACAATGAGCAGTTCTTC
CASTGGGPRSYNEQFF
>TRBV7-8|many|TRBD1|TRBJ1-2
TGTGCCAGCAGCTTAGGAGGACAGGGGGTTGCGGGCTATGGCTACACCTTC
CASSLGGQGVAGYGYTF
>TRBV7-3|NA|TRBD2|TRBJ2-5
TGTGCCAGCAGCTTCAGGACTAGCGCAAGGGGGGAGACCCAGTACTTC
CASSFRTSARGETQYF
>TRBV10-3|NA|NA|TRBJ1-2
TGTGCCATCAGGAGGACAGCTAACTATGGCTACACCTTC
CAIRRTANYGYTF
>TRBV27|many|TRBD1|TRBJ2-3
TGTGCCAGCTGGACAGGGGCGGTAGATACGCAGTATTTT
CASWTGAVDTQYF
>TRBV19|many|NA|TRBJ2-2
TGTGCCAGTAGTATCTTAAAATTTAACACCGGGGAGCTGTTTTTT
CASSILKFNTGELFF
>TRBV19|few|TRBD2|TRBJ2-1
TGTGCCAGTAGTAGAGCGGGGGCCAACTACAATGAGCAGTTCTTC
CASSRAGANYNEQFF
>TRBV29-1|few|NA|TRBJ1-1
TGCAGCGCGACCCGGGTATTGGGCACTGAAGCTTTCTTT
CSATRVLGTEAFF
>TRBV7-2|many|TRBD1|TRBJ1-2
TGTGCCAGCAGCGTTGACAGGGACCTGGGCGGCTACACCTTC
CASSVDRDLGGYTF
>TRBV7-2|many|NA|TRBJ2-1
TGTGCCAGCAGCTTAGGTCCAGGTTTGGCGGAGCAGTTCTTC
CASSLGPGLAEQFF
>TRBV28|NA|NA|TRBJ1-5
TGTGCCTCAGTGAGCAGCAGTAATCAGCCCCAGCATTTT
CASVSSSNQPQHF
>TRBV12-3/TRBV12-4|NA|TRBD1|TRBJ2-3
TGTGCCAGCAACGAGGGACAGACCCTTAGCACAGATACGCAGTATTTT
CASNEGQTLSTDTQYF
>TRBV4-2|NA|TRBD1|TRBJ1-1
TGTGCCAGCAGCCCGGAAACAGGGGTAGGGTACACTGAAGCTTTCTTT
CASSPETGVGYTEAFF
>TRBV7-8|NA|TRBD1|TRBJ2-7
TGTGCCAGCAGCTTTGGACAGGGTACCCCCTACGAGCAGTACTTC
CASSFGQGTPYEQYF
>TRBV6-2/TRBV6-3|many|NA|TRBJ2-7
TGTGCCAGCAGTTACTCGTTGAGGGGCCAAGGCCGGTACTTC
CASSYSLRGQGRYF
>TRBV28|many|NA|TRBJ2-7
TGTGCCAGCAGTTTAAGGTCCCCCTACGAGCAGTACTTC
CASSLRSPYEQYF
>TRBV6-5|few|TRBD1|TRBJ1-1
TGTGCCAGCAGTAACGTTCTCAGGGGGCCGAACACTGAAGCTTTCTTT
CASSNVLRGPNTEAFF
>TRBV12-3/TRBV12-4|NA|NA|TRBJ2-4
TGTGCCAGCAGTTTAATCAGGGGACCATCGCCCATTCAGTACTTC
CASSLIRGPSPIQYF
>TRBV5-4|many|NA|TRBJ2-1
TGTGCCAGCAGCTTGATAGCATACAATGAGCAGTTCTTC
CASSLIAYNEQFF
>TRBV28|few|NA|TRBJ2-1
TGTGCCAGCAGAACGGTAGGAGGACGGCACAATGAGCAGTTCTTC
CASRTVGGRHNEQFF
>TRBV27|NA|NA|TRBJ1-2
TGTGCCAGCAGTGGCAGGGTTCGGGGGGGCGGCTACACCTTC
CASSGRVRGGGYTF
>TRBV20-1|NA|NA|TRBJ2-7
TGCAGTGCTAGAGATCTGGGGCGCGGTCAGTACTTC
CSARDLGRGQYF
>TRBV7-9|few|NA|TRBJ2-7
TGTGCCAGCCGGCGGACTACGGTGCAGTACTTC
CASRRTTVQYF
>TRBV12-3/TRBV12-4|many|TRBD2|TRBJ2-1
TGTGCCAGCAGTTTAGCGCCTAGCGGGGTAAGAGCTGAGCAGTTCTTC
CASSLAPSGVRAEQFF
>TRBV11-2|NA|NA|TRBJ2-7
TGTGCCAGCAGCTTGAGGGCAGACGAGCAGTACTTC
CASSLRADEQYF
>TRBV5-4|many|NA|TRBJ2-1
TGTGCCAGCAGCTTGGCCGGGCTGTACAATGAGCAGTTCTTC
CASSLAGLYNEQFF
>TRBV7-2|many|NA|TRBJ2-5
TGTGCCAGCAGTTCCACCCTGGTGGAGACCCAGTACTTC
CASSSTLVETQYF
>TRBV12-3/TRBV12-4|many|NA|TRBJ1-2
TGTGCCAGCGCACAAGAATATGGCTACACCTTC
CASAQEYGYTF
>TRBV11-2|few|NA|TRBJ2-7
TGTGCCAGCAGCTTCCTCCCGGACGAGCAGTACTTC
CASSFLPDEQYF
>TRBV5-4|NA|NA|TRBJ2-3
TGTGCCAGCAGCGTTAACCCGGACGTCACAGATACGCAGTATTTT
CASSVNPDVTDTQYF
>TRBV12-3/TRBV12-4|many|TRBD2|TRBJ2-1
TGTGCCAGCAGTTTACGGCGGGGGGCCTACAATGAGCAGTTCTTC
CASSLRRGAYNEQFF
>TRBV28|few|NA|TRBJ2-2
TGTGCCAGCAGTTCGGGAGTGTGGGACACCGGGGAGCTGTTTTTT
CASSSGVWDTGELFF
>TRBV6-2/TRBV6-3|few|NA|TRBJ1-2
TGTGCCAGCACTGAACCCACGGGCCCAAACTATGGCTACACCTTC
CASTEPTGPNYGYTF
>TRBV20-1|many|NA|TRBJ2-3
TGCAGTGCTAGAGTTCCCCTGCTGGTGGATACGCAGTATTTT
CSARVPLLVDTQYF
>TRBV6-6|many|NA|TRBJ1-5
TGTGCCAGCAGGGGGGAAACTCAGCCCCAGCATTTT
CASRGETQPQHF
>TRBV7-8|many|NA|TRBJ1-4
TGTGCCAGCAGATGGGATTCGAAAGAAAAACTGTTTTTT
CASRWDSKEKLFF
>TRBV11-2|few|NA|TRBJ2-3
TGTGCCAGCAGCTTAGATCATACGGGGACGGATAAGCAGTATTTT
CASSLDHTGTDKQYF
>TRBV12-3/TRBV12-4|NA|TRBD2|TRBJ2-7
TGTGCCAGCAGTCCCGGGGGGGGGCCCAGCGACGAGCAGTACTTC
CASSPGGGPSDEQYF
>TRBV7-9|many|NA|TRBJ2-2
TGTGCCAGCAGCAAAAAGGGAGGGGGCAACTGGACCGGGGAGCTGTTTTTT
CASSKKGGGNWTGELFF
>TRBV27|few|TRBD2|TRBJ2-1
TGTGCCAGCAGAAGACCGGGACTAGCGGACTACAATGAGCAGTTCTTC
CASRRPGLADYNEQFF
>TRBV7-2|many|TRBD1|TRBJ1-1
TGTGCCAGCAGCCCAGGCGACAGGGGGCCGGGTGAAGCTTTCTTT
CASSPGDRGPGEAFF
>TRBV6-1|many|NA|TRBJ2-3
TGTGCCAGCACAGAGAGAGGGACAGATACGCAGTATTTT
CASTERGTDTQYF
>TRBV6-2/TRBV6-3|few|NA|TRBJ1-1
TGTGCCAGCGTCGGTCGGCACACTGAAGCTTTCTTT
CASVGRHTEAFF